This T cell receptor (beta chain) was captured in a study of CD8 T cells in ankylosing spondylitis. Study findings and constraints: A motif in TCR beta, a set of seven to nine highly homologous variants, appeared characteristic of ankylosing spondylitis blood. There was reportedly significant enrichment of clones that were disease-linked in matched ankylosing spondylitis synovial fluid.

This clonotype was recorded at least ten times. The antigen is unknown. TCRdb re-derived calls from the 5' RACE reads in MiXCR, one entry per CDR3 protein. The sample contains 300,000 to 350,000 distinct CDR3 sequences, less than 25% of which appear only once. This TCR was sampled from a female donor with ankylosing spondylitis or in good health (not recorded which). The sample taken for sequencing was blood, either unsorted or a sorted T cell fraction (not recorded which).

The CDR3 loop is CASSHRAITDGYYGYTF. In DNA, the CDR3 is TGTGCCAGCAGCCACCGGGCCATAACTGATGGGTACTATGGCTACACCTTC. The chain uses TRBV4-2 and TRBJ1-2; D gene uncertain. Looked up from germline, CDR1 is LGHNA and CDR2 is YNFKEQ. Trimming took off 3 bases at V and 3 bases at J, with 20 bases between the two ends. The CDR3 consists of 17 residues.